This is a list of T cell receptor beta chains from one sample in a study of tumor and adjacent non-tumor tissue in lung cancer. TCRdb itself ran the multiplex PCR reads through MiXCR, one entry per CDR3 protein. This table has more than 90,000 distinct CDR3 sequences, about 66% appearing once. The sequenced sample was lung tumor tissue. Source of these receptors: a man aged 60 to 75 with non-small cell lung cancer. Each CDR3 is given with its conserved first and last residue. The D gene is left open where the match is weak. Where a row states a size, it is once, few, many or the class of an expanded clone; other rows omit it.

- | TRBJ2-1 | 13 | - | TRBV20-1 | TGCAGTGCTATCCGAGACAAACAAAATGGGCAGTTCTTC | CSAIRDKQNGQFF
- | TRBJ1-1 | 13 | - | TRBV6-1 | TGTGCAAGCAGTGATGGGTCGGTAACTGAAGCTTTATTT | CASSDGSVTEALF
many | TRBJ2-3 | 15 | - | TRBV12-3/TRBV12-4 | TGTGCCAGCAGTAGCGGGACAGCCAGGACAGATACGCAGTATTTT | CASSSGTARTDTQYF
- | TRBJ1-1 | 11 | - | TRBV6-5 | TGTGCCAAGAGTTACGACACTGAAGCTTTCTTT | CAKSYDTEAFF
few | TRBJ1-2 | 13 | - | TRBV20-1 | TGCAGTGCTAAGATGGGGGCCTCCTATGGCTACACCTTC | CSAKMGASYGYTF
- | TRBJ2-1 | 12 | - | TRBV19 | TGTGCCAGTAGTATAGACTACGGTGAGCAGTTCTTC | CASSIDYGEQFF
- | TRBJ2-7 | 12 | - | TRBV29-1 | TGCAGCGCCGGGATAGGGTCCTACGAGCAGTACTTC | CSAGIGSYEQYF
- | TRBJ2-1 | 13 | - | TRBV2 | TGTGCCAGCAGTGTTTGGGGTGATAATGACCAGTTCTTC | CASSVWGDNDQFF
- | TRBJ2-5 | 11 | - | TRBV5-1 | TGCGCCAGCAGCTTCCAAGAGACCCTGTACTTC | CASSFQETLYF
few | TRBJ1-2 | 14 | - | TRBV5-1 | TGCGCCAGCAGTCAAGACAGCCCTAACTATGGCTACACCTTC | CASSQDSPNYGYTF
medium-sized | TRBJ2-7 | 16 | TRBD2 | TRBV11-3 | TGTGCCAGCAGCGCACCCCTAGCGGGAGGCCCCCTTGAGCAGTACTTC | CASSAPLAGGPLEQYF
- | TRBJ2-6 | 17 | - | TRBV12-3/TRBV12-4 | TGTGCCAGCAGTCCTGGGACTTCTGTCCCTGGGGCCAACGTCCCGAATTTC | CASSPGTSVPGANVPNF
- | TRBJ2-2 | 13 | - | TRBV20-1 | TGCAGTGCTAGAGGGGGTAACACCGGGGAGCTTTTTTTT | CSARGGNTGELFF
- | TRBJ2-3 | 14 | TRBD2 | TRBV9 | TGTGCCAGCAATAAGCGGGAAGGCACAGATACGCAGTATTTT | CASNKREGTDTQYF
- | TRBJ2-2 | 15 | - | TRBV7-9 | TGTGCCAGCTGCTTACTCTCAGGGGCGGCCGGGGAGCTGTTTTTT | CASCLLSGAAGELFF
many | TRBJ1-5 | 15 | TRBD1 | TRBV12-3/TRBV12-4 | TGTGCCAGCAGTTTAGACGGCAGGGGGGATCAGCCCCAGCATTTT | CASSLDGRGDQPQHF
- | TRBJ2-7 | 13 | - | TRBV20-1 | TGCAGTACTAGAGATTTCCAGCTTGGCGAGCAGTACTTC | CSTRDFQLGEQYF
- | TRBJ2-7 | 16 | - | TRBV6-5 | TGTGCCAGCAGCATGGTTGGGGGGAGTGACTCATACGAGCAGTACTTC | CASSMVGGSDSYEQYF
- | TRBJ1-1 | 14 | - | TRBV11-2 | TGTGCCAGCAGCTTCGGCGGGGACCGGACTGAAGCTTTCTTT | CASSFGGDRTEAFF
- | TRBJ1-5 | 14 | - | TRBV12-3/TRBV12-4 | TGTGTCAGCAACGACAGGATTAGCAATCAGCCCCAGCATTTT | CVSNDRISNQPQHF
- | TRBJ2-1 | 15 | - | TRBV4-1 | TGCGCCAGCAGGCAAGAGGACAGCATCTACAATGAGCAGTTCTTC | CASRQEDSIYNEQFF
many | TRBJ1-1 | 14 | - | TRBV13 | TGTGCCAGCAGCCCCAAAGAGGGGGACACTGAAGCTTTCTTT | CASSPKEGDTEAFF
- | TRBJ2-5 | 18 | - | TRBV29-1 | TGCAGCGTAGCGGGGGCTAGGGACAGGGCCGGTCACCAAGAGACCCAGTACTTC | CSVAGARDRAGHQETQYF
- | TRBJ2-1 | 15 | - | TRBV27 | TGTGCCAGCAGTTTAGCGCCCTCTGGGAGCAATGAGCAGTTCTTC | CASSLAPSGSNEQFF